Listed below are T cell receptor beta chains from one sample, sequenced in a study of T cells in Graves' hyperthyroidism and ophthalmopathy. TCRdb redid the calling of the multiplex PCR reads with MiXCR, one entry per CDR3 protein. The sample yields about 210,000 distinct CDR3 sequences, about a sixth seen once. The sequenced sample was blood. The source is a man aged 45-65 years with Graves' hyperthyroidism. Both conserved end residues are part of each CDR3. A D gene is named only where the DNA matches it firmly. The size of a clone is reported for some rows only, either as once, few or many, or as a class for expanded clones.

TRBD2,TRBJ2-5,TRBV6-4,few,TGTGCCAGCCCAAAGGGGACTAGCGAAGCTAAAGAGACCCAGTACTTC,CASPKGTSEAKETQYF
-,TRBJ1-5,TRBV7-9,-,TGTGCCAGCAGCCAAGGGTTTCAGCCCCAGCATTTT,CASSQGFQPQHF
-,TRBJ2-5,TRBV28,many,TGCGCCAGCAGTTCTTGGGTAGAGACCCAGTACTTC,CASSSWVETQYF
-,TRBJ1-5,TRBV7-9,-,TGTGCCAGCAGCCCGGGAATGTGGCCCCAGCATTTT,CASSPGMWPQHF
-,TRBJ2-5,TRBV12-3/TRBV12-4,many,TGTGCCAGCAGTGCAAGGGACCGCGGGGATTTGCGGGAGACCCAGTACTTC,CASSARDRGDLRETQYF
TRBD1,TRBJ2-3,TRBV5-8,few,TGTGCCAGCAGCTTATCCGGGACAGGCACAGATACGCAGTATTTT,CASSLSGTGTDTQYF
TRBD2,TRBJ2-3,TRBV7-9,-,TGTGCCGGAAAAAGCGGGACTAGCACAGATACGCAGTATTTT,CAGKSGTSTDTQYF
-,TRBJ1-2,TRBV16,-,TGTGCCAGCAGCCTCACAGGGTCTGGCTACACCTTC,CASSLTGSGYTF
-,TRBJ1-3,TRBV25-1,few,TGTGCCAGCAGTGAGGACCAGGGGCCTGGAAACACCATATATTTT,CASSEDQGPGNTIYF
TRBD1,TRBJ2-3,TRBV20-1,many,TGCAGTGCTAGCCGTGGACAGGGAGATCCAGATACGCAGTATTTT,CSASRGQGDPDTQYF
TRBD2,TRBJ2-7,TRBV3-1,-,TGTGCCAGCAGCCCGGGACTAGCGGGGTCCTACGAGCAGTACTTC,CASSPGLAGSYEQYF
TRBD2,TRBJ2-1,TRBV7-9,few,TGTGCCAGCAGCTTAGGTTTTGCGGGAGGGACCAATGAGCAGTTCTTC,CASSLGFAGGTNEQFF
-,TRBJ2-2,TRBV6-1,-,TGTGCCAGCGGTGTACAAGCGGAGACCGGGGAGCTGTTTTTT,CASGVQAETGELFF
-,TRBJ1-2,TRBV6-4,few,TGTGCCAGCAGTGGTCCTAACTATGGCTACACCTTC,CASSGPNYGYTF
TRBD1,TRBJ1-1,TRBV3-1,-,TGTGCCAGCAGCACACGACAGGGAGGGGCTGAAGCTTTCTTT,CASSTRQGGAEAFF
-,TRBJ2-2,TRBV4-1,-,TGCGCCAGCCACCGCCCCGGGGGGAACACCGGGGAGCTGTTTTTT,CASHRPGGNTGELFF
-,TRBJ1-1,TRBV27,few,TGTGCCAGCAGTTTAACCGGGACCCATAAAGCTTTCTTT,CASSLTGTHKAFF
TRBD1,TRBJ2-7,TRBV6-1,-,TGTGCCAGCGGTGACCCCGGGACAGGAACCTACGAGCAGTATTTC,CASGDPGTGTYEQYF
TRBD1,TRBJ2-7,TRBV6-1,many,TGTGCCAGCAGTGAAGCAGGACAGGGGGCGAAGTTCGAGCAGTACTTC,CASSEAGQGAKFEQYF
TRBD2,TRBJ2-2,TRBV10-3,few,TGTGCCATCAGTGACCCCGGGAGGAGCACCGGGGAGCTGTTTTTT,CAISDPGRSTGELFF